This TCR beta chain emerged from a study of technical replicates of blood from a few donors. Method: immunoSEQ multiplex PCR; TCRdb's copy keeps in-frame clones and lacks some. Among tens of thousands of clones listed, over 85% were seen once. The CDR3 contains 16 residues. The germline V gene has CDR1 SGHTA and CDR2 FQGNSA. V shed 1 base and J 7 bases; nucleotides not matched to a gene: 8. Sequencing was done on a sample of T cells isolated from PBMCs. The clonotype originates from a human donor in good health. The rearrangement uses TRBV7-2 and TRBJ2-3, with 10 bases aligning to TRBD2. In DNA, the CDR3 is TGTGCCAGCAGCTTAGACCTAGCGGGAGCAGGGCATACGCAGTATTTT. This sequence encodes CASSLDLAGAGHTQYF. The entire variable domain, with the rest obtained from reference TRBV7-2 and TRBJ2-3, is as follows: GAGVSQSPSNKVTEKGKDVELRCDPISGHTALYWYRQSLGQGLEFLIYFQGNSAPDKSGLPSDRFSAERTGGSVSTLTIQRTQQEDSAVYLCASSLDLAGAGHTQYFGPGTRLTVL.